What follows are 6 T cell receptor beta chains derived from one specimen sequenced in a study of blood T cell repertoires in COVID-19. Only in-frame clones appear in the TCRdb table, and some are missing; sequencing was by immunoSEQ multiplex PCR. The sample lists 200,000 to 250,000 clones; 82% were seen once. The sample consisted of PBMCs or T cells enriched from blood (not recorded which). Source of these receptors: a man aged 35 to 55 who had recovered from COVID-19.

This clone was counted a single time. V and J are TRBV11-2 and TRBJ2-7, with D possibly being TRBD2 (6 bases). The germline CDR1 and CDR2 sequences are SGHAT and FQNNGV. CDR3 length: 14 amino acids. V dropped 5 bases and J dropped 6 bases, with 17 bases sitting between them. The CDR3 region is CASSPRDLGGEQYF. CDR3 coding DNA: TGTGCCAGCAGCCCCAGGGACTTAGGCGGCGAGCAGTACTTC.

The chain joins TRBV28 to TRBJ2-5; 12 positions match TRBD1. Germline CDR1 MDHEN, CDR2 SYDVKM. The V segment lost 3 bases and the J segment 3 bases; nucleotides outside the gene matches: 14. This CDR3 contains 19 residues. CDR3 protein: CASSFGPRGTGGGKETQYF. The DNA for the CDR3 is TGTGCCAGCAGTTTCGGTCCGCGTGGGACAGGGGGCGGCAAAGAGACCCAGTACTTC.

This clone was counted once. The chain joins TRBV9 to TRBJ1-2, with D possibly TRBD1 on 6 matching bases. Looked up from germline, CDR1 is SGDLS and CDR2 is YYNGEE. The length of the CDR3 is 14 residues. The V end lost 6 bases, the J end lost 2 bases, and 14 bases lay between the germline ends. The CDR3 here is CASTLKGGNYGYTF. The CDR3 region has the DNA TGTGCCAGCACCTTAAAGGGGGGGAACTATGGCTACACCTTC.

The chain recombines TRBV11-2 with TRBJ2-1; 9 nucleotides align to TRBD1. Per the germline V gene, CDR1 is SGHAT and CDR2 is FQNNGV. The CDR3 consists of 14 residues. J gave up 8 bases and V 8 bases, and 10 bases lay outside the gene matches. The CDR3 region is CASRLQGAHYEQFF. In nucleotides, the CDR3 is TGTGCCAGCCGATTACAGGGGGCTCACTATGAGCAGTTCTTC. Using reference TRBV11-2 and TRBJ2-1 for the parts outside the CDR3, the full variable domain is EAGVAQSPRYKIIEKRQSVAFWCNPISGHATLYWYQQILGQGPKLLIQFQNNGVVDDSQLPKDRFSAERLKGVDSTLKIQPAKLEDSAVYLCASRLQGAHYEQFFGPGTRLTVL.

The CDR3, as DNA: TGTGCCAGCAGTCTCGTCAGCAGCGGGACCCTCTACGAGCAGTACTTC. As protein: CASSLVSSGTLYEQYF. The rearrangement uses TRBV7-6 and TRBJ2-7, with 7 bases fitting TRBD2. Looked up from germline, CDR1 is SGHVS and CDR2 is FNYEAQ. V gave up 6 bases and J gave up 3 bases; unmatched junction bases: 14. The CDR3 is 16 residues long.

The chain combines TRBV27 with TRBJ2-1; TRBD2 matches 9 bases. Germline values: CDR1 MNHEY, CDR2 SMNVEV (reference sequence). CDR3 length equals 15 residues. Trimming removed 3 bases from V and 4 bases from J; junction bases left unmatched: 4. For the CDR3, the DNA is TGTGCCAGCAGTTTCCCCAGCGGGGGGTACAATGAGCAGTTCTTC. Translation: CASSFPSGGYNEQFF.